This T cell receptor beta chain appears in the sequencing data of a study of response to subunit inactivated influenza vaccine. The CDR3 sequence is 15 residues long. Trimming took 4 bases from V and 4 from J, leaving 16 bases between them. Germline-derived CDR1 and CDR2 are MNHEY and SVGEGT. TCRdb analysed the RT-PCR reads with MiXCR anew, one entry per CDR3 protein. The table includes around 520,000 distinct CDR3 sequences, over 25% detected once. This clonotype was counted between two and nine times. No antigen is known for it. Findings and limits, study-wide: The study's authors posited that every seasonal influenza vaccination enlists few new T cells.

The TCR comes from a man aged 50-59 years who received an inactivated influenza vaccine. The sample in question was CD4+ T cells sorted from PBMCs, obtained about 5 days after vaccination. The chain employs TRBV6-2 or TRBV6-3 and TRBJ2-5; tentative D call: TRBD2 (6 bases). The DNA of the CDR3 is TGTGCCAGCAGTTCCGGGACTCGACCCCCAGAGACCCAGTACTTC. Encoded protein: CASSSGTRPPETQYF.